This T cell receptor beta chain was captured in a study of blood T cell repertoires in COVID-19. Study at large: Sites in the United States, Italy and Spain provided acute and convalescent COVID-19 samples. PBMCs, B-cell-depleted T cells, or T cells were the source of the cDNA or gDNA that made up the material.

The ends lost 4 bases at V and 5 bases at J; junction bases unmatched: 2. The CDR3 is 13 amino acids. The germline V gene encodes CDR1 LGHDT and CDR2 YNNKEL (reference sequence). Profiled with immunoSEQ multiplex PCR; TCRdb holds only in-frame clones, not every one. The sample holds 60,000 or so clones, roughly 90% seen once. The rearrangement links TRBV3-1 (or the pseudogene TRBV3-2) to TRBJ1-5; 7 nucleotides line up with TRBD1. The sample consisted of peripheral blood. The TCR sequence derives from a human donor with acute or convalescent COVID-19. The donor label of this sample is uncertain. The CDR3 loop reads CASSRTGDQPQHF. CDR3 DNA sequence: TGTGCCAGCAGCCGAACAGGGGATCAGCCCCAGCATTTT.